This T cell receptor (beta chain) stems from a study of control samples from healthy donors and cancer patients. The assay was immunoSEQ multiplex PCR, and TCRdb's table has in-frame clones only and misses some. The data show about 130,000 clones, more than 90% seen once. This clone came up once. Sequenced: blood. This TCR was sampled from a young man in good health.

Here the CDR3 DNA reads TGCGCCAGCAGCCAAGTCGATACCTATAATTCACCCCTCCACTTT. It yields the protein CASSQVDTYNSPLHF. The gene calls are TRBV4-1 and TRBJ1-6; D is undetermined. CDR1 is MGHRA, CDR2 YSYEKL, per germline. V lost 1 base and J 2 bases, leaving 6 bases between the germline ends. The CDR3 runs 15 residues.